These 9 T cell receptor beta chains were sequenced from one sample in a study of blood T cell repertoires in COVID-19. The repertoire was sequenced with immunoSEQ multiplex PCR; TCRdb's copy has only in-frame clones and lacks some. The sample has 85,000 to 110,000 clones; roughly 84% are singletons. The source material was peripheral blood. The receptor set was obtained from a human donor in a cohort sampled during active COVID-19.

This chain links TRBV15 with TRBJ1-5; the match to TRBD1 covers 8 bases. The CDR3 extends over 19 amino acids. V was pared by 1 base and J by 0 bases, with 11 bases of the junction left unmatched. The V gene's germline CDR1 is LNHNV and CDR2 YYDKDF (reference sequence). CDR3 nucleotides: TGTGCCACCAGCAGAGGGATTGGGACAGGCGGAGATAGCAATCAGCCCCAGCATTTT. Protein product: CATSRGIGTGGDSNQPQHF. Full variable domain (missing parts from reference TRBV15 and TRBJ1-5): DAMVIQNPRYQVTQFGKPVTLSCSQTLNHNVMYWYQQKSSQAPKLLFHYYDKDFNNEADTPDNFQSRRPNTSFCFLDIRSPGLGDTAMYLCATSRGIGTGGDSNQPQHFGDGTRLSIL.

The genes are TRBV7-3 and TRBJ2-5; unclear D gene. Germline V gene lookup returns CDR1 SGHTA and CDR2 FQGTGA. This CDR3 has 14 amino acids. The ends were cut back, 5 bases at V and 2 bases at J, with 12 bases in the middle. The CDR3 spells CASSPTPRQETQYF. CDR3 sequence (DNA): TGTGCCAGCAGCCCCACCCCCCGGCAAGAGACCCAGTACTTC. The full variable domain, rest sourced from reference TRBV7-3 and TRBJ2-5, is GAGVSQTPSNKVTEKGKYVELRCDPISGHTALYWYRQSLGQGPEFLIYFQGTGAADDSGLPNDRFFAVRPEGSVSTLKIQRTERGDSAVYLCASSPTPRQETQYFGPGTRLLVL.

The V and J genes are TRBV7-2 and TRBJ1-2; 7 bases map to TRBD1. This CDR3 has 14 residues. J was trimmed by 4 bases and V by 5 bases; bases with no gene match: 7. Germline V CDR1 and CDR2: SGHTA, FQGNSA. The DNA for the CDR3 is TGTGCCAGCAGCACGGACAGGTCCTCCTATGGCTACACCTTC. Its translation: CASSTDRSSYGYTF. The variable domain in full, completed from reference TRBV7-2 and TRBJ1-2, reads GAGVSQSPSNKVTEKGKDVELRCDPISGHTALYWYRQSLGQGLEFLIYFQGNSAPDKSGLPSDRFSAERTGGSVSTLTIQRTQQEDSAVYLCASSTDRSSYGYTFGSGTRLTVV.

V gene TRBV5-4 combines with J gene TRBJ2-5; TRBD2 matches at 7 bases. Germline V gene sequence: CDR1 SGHNT, CDR2 YYREEE (reference sequence). With 4 bases clipped from V and 4 bases from J, the junction kept 7 bases outside the gene matches. This CDR3 is 14 amino acids long. This CDR3 reads CASSPGLVGETQYF. CDR3 DNA sequence: TGTGCCAGCAGCCCAGGACTAGTGGGAGAGACCCAGTACTTC.

The V call is TRBV5-1, the J call TRBJ2-5; 8 nucleotides match TRBD1. This CDR3 is 14 amino acids long. The germline CDR1 and CDR2 sequences are SGHRS and YFSETQ. Trimming took 4 bases from V and 2 from J; bases not matched to a gene: 4. CDR3 sequence: CASSRTGLQETQYF. The CDR3 DNA follows: TGCGCCAGCAGCCGGACAGGGCTTCAAGAGACCCAGTACTTC.

The chain carries TRBV28 and TRBJ2-1; D might be TRBD2 (6 bases). This CDR3 has 15 amino acids. CDR1 and CDR2 from the germline V gene are MDHEN and SYDVKM. The V and J ends lost 5 bases and 8 bases respectively, with 19 bases between them. The CDR3 is CASSPGSLGYHEQFF. The CDR3 DNA is TGTGCCAGCAGTCCCGGGAGCTTAGGATATCATGAGCAGTTCTTC.

Only one count was recorded for this clone. The chain employs TRBV5-6 and TRBJ2-3; possible D gene TRBD1, 6 bases. The V gene's germline CDR1 is SGHDT and CDR2 YYEEEE. The CDR3 sequence is 16 residues long. V was clipped by 1 base and J by 3 bases, with 15 bases between them. The CDR3 region has the DNA TGTGCCAGCAGCTTGCCTGGGGGCCTTAGAACAGATACGCAGTATTTT. This sequence encodes CASSLPGGLRTDTQYF.

The chain is built from TRBV6-2 or TRBV6-3 and TRBJ2-5, with 12 bases lining up with TRBD2. The CDR3 contains 17 residues. The germline V gene has CDR1 MNHEY and CDR2 SVGEGT. V shed 4 bases and J 2 bases; nucleotides not matched to a gene: 8. CDR3 residues: CASSSGRLAGAQETQYF. CDR3 DNA sequence: TGTGCCAGCAGTTCGGGAAGACTAGCGGGGGCACAAGAGACCCAGTACTTC.

V gene TRBV10-3 combines with J gene TRBJ2-7; tentatively, D is TRBD2 (5 bases). Germline CDR1 reads ENHRY; CDR2 reads SYGVKD. The CDR3 spans 15 residues. The ends were cut back, 4 bases at V and 6 bases at J, with 19 bases in the middle. The CDR3 region is CAISALSLRVGEQYF. The CDR3, as DNA: TGTGCCATCAGTGCCCTCTCATTGAGGGTCGGCGAGCAGTACTTC.